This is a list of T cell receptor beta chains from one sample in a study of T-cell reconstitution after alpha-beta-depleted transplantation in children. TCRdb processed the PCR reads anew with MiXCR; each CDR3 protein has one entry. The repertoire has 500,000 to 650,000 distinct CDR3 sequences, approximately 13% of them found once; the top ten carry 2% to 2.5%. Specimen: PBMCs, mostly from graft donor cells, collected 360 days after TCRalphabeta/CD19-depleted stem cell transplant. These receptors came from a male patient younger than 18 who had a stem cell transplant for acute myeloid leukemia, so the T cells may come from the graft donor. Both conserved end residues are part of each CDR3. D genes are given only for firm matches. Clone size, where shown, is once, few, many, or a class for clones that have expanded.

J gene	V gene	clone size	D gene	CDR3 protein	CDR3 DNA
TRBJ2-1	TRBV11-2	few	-	CASSDSANEQFF	TGTGCCAGCAGCGATAGCGCCAATGAGCAGTTCTTC
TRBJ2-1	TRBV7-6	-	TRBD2	CASSLGYRASGRVSYNEQFF	TGTGCCAGCAGCTTGGGGTACAGGGCTAGCGGGAGGGTGTCCTACAATGAGCAGTTCTTC
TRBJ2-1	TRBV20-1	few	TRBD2	CSALPSGVYNEQFF	TGCAGTGCTCTCCCTAGCGGGGTTTACAATGAGCAGTTCTTC
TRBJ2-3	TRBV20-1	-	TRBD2	CSATRRAGTDTQYF	TGCAGTGCCACCCGTAGAGCGGGAACAGATACGCAGTATTTT
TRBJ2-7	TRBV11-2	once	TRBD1	CASSFLLGTGRRQVPYEQYF	TGTGCCAGCAGCTTTCTCCTAGGGACAGGGCGGAGACAAGTCCCCTACGAGCAGTACTTC
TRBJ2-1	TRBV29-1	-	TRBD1	CSVAKDRSNEQFF	TGCAGCGTTGCGAAGGACAGGTCCAATGAGCAGTTCTTC
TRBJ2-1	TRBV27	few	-	CASSLGQGSNEQFF	TGTGCCAGCAGTTTGGGGCAGGGGAGCAATGAGCAGTTCTTC
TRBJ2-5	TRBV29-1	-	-	CSCHDRETQYF	TGCAGCTGCCATGACAGGGAGACCCAGTACTTC
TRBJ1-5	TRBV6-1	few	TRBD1	CASTAQTGVNQPQHF	TGTGCCAGCACCGCACAGACAGGGGTTAATCAGCCCCAGCATTTT
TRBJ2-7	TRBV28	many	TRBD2	CATRRETSGRYEQYF	TGTGCCACTCGAAGGGAGACTAGCGGGCGCTACGAGCAGTACTTC
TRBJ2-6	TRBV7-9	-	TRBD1	CASSLTRGPGANVLTF	TGTGCCAGCAGCTTGACCAGGGGGCCTGGGGCCAACGTCCTGACTTTC
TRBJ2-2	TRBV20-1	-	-	CSARAVGRGSPITGELFF	TGCAGTGCTAGAGCGGTTGGCAGGGGCTCACCTATCACCGGGGAGCTGTTTTTT
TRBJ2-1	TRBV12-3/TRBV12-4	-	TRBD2	CASSPRRLAGMNEQFF	TGTGCCAGCAGTCCCCGCCGGCTAGCGGGGATGAATGAGCAGTTCTTC
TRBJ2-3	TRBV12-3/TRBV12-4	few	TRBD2	CASSIRLAPSTDTQYF	TGTGCCAGCAGTATCCGACTAGCGCCCAGCACAGATACGCAGTATTTT
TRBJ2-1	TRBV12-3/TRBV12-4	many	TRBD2	CASSLLAGAPNEQFF	TGTGCCAGCAGTTTACTAGCGGGAGCCCCGAATGAGCAGTTCTTC
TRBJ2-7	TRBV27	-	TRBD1	CASSFGTGLLTYEQYF	TGTGCCAGCAGTTTCGGGACAGGCCTGCTGACCTACGAGCAGTACTTC
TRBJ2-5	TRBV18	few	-	CASSPTQYQETQYF	TGTGCCAGCTCCCCGACTCAGTACCAAGAGACCCAGTACTTC